The T cell receptor beta chain under discussion was sequenced for a study of cytomegalovirus exposure and HLA in healthy donors. The study's findings and limits: TCR beta V- and J-gene trimming, according to a later analysis, was linked to a missense DCLRE1C variant. The study reported that TCR beta sequences accurately predicted HLA-A and HLA-B alleles in most subjects.

To note about this clone: The antigen is unknown.

Primers included in the PCR were 60 Vbeta and 13 Jbeta primers. The protocol was immunoSEQ multiplex PCR, while the TCRdb copy is restricted to in-frame clones and leaves out a portion. The sample holds 150,000 to 200,000 clones; approximately 80% are singletons and the top ten take 6.5% to 7.5%. Germline CDR1 SGHRS, CDR2 YFSETQ. Trimming took 4 bases from V and 0 from J, leaving 10 bases between them. This CDR3 region has 14 residues. This receptor was identified in a woman aged 25 to 39 in good health and CMV-seropositive. The gene calls are TRBV5-1 and TRBJ1-1, with D hard to call. The sequenced sample was PBMCs. The CDR3 DNA sequence: TGCGCCAGCAGCCCTTTTATTATGAACACTGAAGCTTTCTTT. Protein product: CASSPFIMNTEAFF.